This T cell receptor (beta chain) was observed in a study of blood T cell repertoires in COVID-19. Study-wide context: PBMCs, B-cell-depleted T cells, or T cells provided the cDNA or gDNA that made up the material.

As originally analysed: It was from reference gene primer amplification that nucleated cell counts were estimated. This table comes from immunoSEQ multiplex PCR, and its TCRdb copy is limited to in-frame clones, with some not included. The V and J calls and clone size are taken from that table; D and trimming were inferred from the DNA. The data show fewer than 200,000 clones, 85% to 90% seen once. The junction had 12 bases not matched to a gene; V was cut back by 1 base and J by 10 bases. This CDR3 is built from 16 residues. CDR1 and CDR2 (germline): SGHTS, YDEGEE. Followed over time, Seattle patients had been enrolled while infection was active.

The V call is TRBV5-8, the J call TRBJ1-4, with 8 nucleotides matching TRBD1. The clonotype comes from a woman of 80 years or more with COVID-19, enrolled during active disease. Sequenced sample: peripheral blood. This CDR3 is CASSLPGGPMPGKLFF. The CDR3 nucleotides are TGTGCCAGCAGCTTGCCAGGGGGCCCGATGCCAGGAAAACTGTTTTTT.